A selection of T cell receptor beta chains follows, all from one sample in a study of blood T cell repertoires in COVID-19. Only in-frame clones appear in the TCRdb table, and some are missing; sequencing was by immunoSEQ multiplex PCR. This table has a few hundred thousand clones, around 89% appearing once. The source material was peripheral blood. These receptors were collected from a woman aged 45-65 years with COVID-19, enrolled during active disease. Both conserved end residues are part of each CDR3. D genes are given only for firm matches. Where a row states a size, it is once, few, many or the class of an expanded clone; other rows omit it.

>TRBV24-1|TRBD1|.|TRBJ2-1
CATSDLGTGGLNEQFF
TGTGCCACCAGTGATTTAGGGACAGGGGGCTTGAATGAGCAGTTCTTC
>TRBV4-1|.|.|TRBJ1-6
CASSQDAPQNSPLHF
TGCGCCAGCAGCCAAGATGCCCCCCAGAATTCACCCCTCCACTTT
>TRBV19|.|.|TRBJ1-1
CASSAGFNTEAFF
TGTGCCAGTAGTGCAGGCTTCAACACTGAAGCTTTCTTT
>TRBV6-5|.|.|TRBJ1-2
CASSPSEGAGYTF
TGTGCCAGCAGTCCATCCGAAGGGGCTGGCTACACCTTC
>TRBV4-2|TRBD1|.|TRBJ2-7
CASSQAGTGGDEQYF
TGTGCCAGCAGCCAGGCCGGGACAGGAGGTGACGAGCAGTACTTC
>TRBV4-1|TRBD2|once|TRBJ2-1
CASSQETSGGGNEQFF
TGCGCCAGCAGCCAGGAGACTAGCGGGGGAGGGAATGAGCAGTTCTTC
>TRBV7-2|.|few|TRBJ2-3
CASSALQVTDTQYF
TGTGCCAGCAGCGCCCTTCAGGTAACGGATACGCAGTATTTT
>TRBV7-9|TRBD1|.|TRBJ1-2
CASSEGQGILGYTF
TGTGCCAGCAGCGAGGGACAGGGCATACTTGGCTACACCTTC
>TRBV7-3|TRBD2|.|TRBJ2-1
CASSLTPSPSGEQFF
TGTGCCAGCAGCTTAACACCAAGTCCTAGCGGCGAGCAGTTCTTC
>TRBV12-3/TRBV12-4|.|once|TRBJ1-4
CASRGGEKLFF
TGTGCCAGCAGGGGGGGGGAAAAACTGTTTTTT
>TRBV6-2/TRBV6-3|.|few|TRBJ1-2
CASSYSYIGGGYTF
TGTGCCAGCAGTTACTCTTATATAGGAGGTGGCTACACCTTC
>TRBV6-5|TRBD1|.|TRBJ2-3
CASRDRATDTQYF
TGTGCCAGCAGGGACAGGGCCACAGATACGCAGTATTTT
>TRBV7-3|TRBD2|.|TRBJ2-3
CASSYTDPTSGGVQYF
TGTGCCAGCAGCTATACGGACCCGACTAGCGGGGGGGTGCAGTATTTT
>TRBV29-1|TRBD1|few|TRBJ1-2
CSVGQGNYGYTF
TGCAGCGTCGGACAGGGTAACTATGGCTACACCTTC
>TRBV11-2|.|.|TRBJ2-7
CASSPLLARLQYF
TGTGCCAGCAGCCCTCTCTTGGCCCGCTTGCAGTACTTC
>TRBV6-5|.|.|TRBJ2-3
CASRRTASTDTQYF
TGTGCCAGCAGACGGACAGCTAGCACAGATACGCAGTATTTT
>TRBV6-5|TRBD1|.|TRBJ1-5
CASGTGQGDQPQHF
TGTGCCAGTGGCACCGGACAGGGAGATCAGCCCCAGCATTTT